A single sample gave rise to the 27 T cell receptor beta chains below, sequenced in a study of shared clonotypes between healthy human individuals. Some clones are missing from TCRdb's copy, which holds only in-frame ones; the method was immunoSEQ multiplex PCR. Of about 2 million clones listed, roughly 94% are singletons. The sequencing input was naive CD4+ T cells sorted from blood. As for subset: CD45RA+ positively selected. The receptors shown here come from a man aged 18-30 years in good health.

The chain is built from TRBV10-3 and TRBJ1-2; 7 nucleotides align to TRBD1. The trim removed 3 bases at V and 6 bases at J, leaving 13 bases unmatched. Germline lookup yields CDR1 ENHRY and CDR2 SYGVKD. This CDR3 has 16 residues. In DNA form, the CDR3 reads TGTGCCATCAGTGATTACGCTAGACAGGGAGGGAATGGCTACACCTTC. Translating gives CAISDYARQGGNGYTF.

Regarding this clone: A read error may produce the germline difference seen at one junction end. This chain uses TRBV27 with TRBJ2-3; 7 bases line up with TRBD1. Germline V gene lookup returns CDR1 MNHEY and CDR2 SMNVEV (reference sequence). CDR3 length equals 23 residues. The CDR3 loop reads CASSFYRGPFNIVGTVGTGTQYF. In nucleotides, the CDR3 is TGTGCCAGCAGTTTTTACCGAGGCCCTTTTAACATTGTGGGGACAGTGGGCACAGGTACGCAGTATTTT.

V usage is TRBV6-5 and J usage is TRBJ2-5; 7 nucleotides match TRBD1. Germline CDR1 and CDR2: MNHEY and SVGAGI. This CDR3 is built from 12 residues. V lost 6 bases to trimming and J lost 10 bases; unmatched junction nucleotides: 8. This CDR3 is CASSPGGVFQYF. The CDR3 bases are TGTGCCAGCAGCCCAGGGGGTGTATTCCAGTACTTC.

The rearrangement joins TRBV11-2 to TRBJ1-6; a possible D gene is TRBD1 (5 bases). Trimming cost V 5 bases and J 8 bases, with 10 bases left between them. Germline V gene lookup returns CDR1 SGHAT and CDR2 FQNNGV. This CDR3 has 13 amino acids. The CDR3 is CASSRGGDSPLHF. DNA for the CDR3: TGTGCCAGCAGCCGGGGAGGGGATTCACCCCTCCACTTT. Full variable domain (missing parts from reference TRBV11-2 and TRBJ1-6): EAGVAQSPRYKIIEKRQSVAFWCNPISGHATLYWYQQILGQGPKLLIQFQNNGVVDDSQLPKDRFSAERLKGVDSTLKIQPAKLEDSAVYLCASSRGGDSPLHFGNGTRLTVT.

The chain carries TRBV18 and TRBJ1-1; D is undetermined. Trimming removed 3 bases from V and 1 base from J, with 12 bases in between. The CDR3 sequence is 15 residues long. Germline-derived CDR1 and CDR2 are KGHSH and LQKENI. In nucleotides, the CDR3 is TGTGCCAGCTCACCCGCCGGAGCAGCGAACACTGAAGCTTTCTTT. Its protein is CASSPAGAANTEAFF. Full variable domain (outside the CDR3, taken from reference TRBV18 and TRBJ1-1): NAGVMQNPRHLVRRRGQEARLRCSPMKGHSHVYWYRQLPEEGLKFMVYLQKENIIDESGMPKERFSAEFPKEGPSILRIQQVVRGDSAAYFCASSPAGAANTEAFFGQGTRLTVV.

The rearrangement joins TRBV28 to TRBJ1-1; 8 positions match TRBD1. V gave up 1 base and J gave up 6 bases; unmatched junction bases: 7. Germline V gene sequence: CDR1 MDHEN, CDR2 SYDVKM. CDR3 length equals 15 residues. CDR3 amino acids: CASSLFQGAIAEAFF. For the CDR3, the DNA is TGTGCCAGCAGTTTATTTCAGGGGGCGATCGCTGAAGCTTTCTTT.

V is TRBV7-2 and J is TRBJ2-7; a weak D match, TRBD1 (6 bases). Between the trimmed V and J ends, which lost 0 bases and 6 bases, there was a span of 9 bases. The V gene's germline CDR1 is SGHTA and CDR2 FQGNSA. This CDR3 is built from 13 residues. CDR3 region: CASSLALGGEQYF. DNA for the CDR3: TGTGCCAGCAGCTTAGCGTTAGGGGGCGAGCAGTACTTC.

The V and J genes are TRBV5-4 and TRBJ2-3, with D possibly being TRBD1 or TRBD2 (7 bases each). With 6 bases removed from V and 0 bases from J, the gap between germline ends came to 14 bases. The CDR3 sequence is 15 residues long. The germline CDR1 and CDR2 sequences are SGHNT and YYREEE (reference sequence). The DNA for the CDR3 is TGTGCCAGCACCCAGGGGGGGCTTAGCACAGATACGCAGTATTTT. Its translation is CASTQGGLSTDTQYF.

The chain couples TRBV30 to TRBJ2-7; TRBD1 agrees at 7 bases. The CDR3 runs to 13 residues. Germline V gene lookup returns CDR1 GTSNPN and CDR2 SVGIG (reference sequence). V was pared by 3 bases and J by 7 bases, with 9 bases of the junction left unmatched. The CDR3 DNA is TGTGCCTGGAGGACCGGGACAGCCGGTGAGCAGTACTTC. Its protein is CAWRTGTAGEQYF. The full variable domain, completed using reference TRBV30 and TRBJ2-7, is SQTIHQWPATLVQPVGSPLSLECTVEGTSNPNLYWYRQAAGRGLQLLFYSVGIGQISSEVPQNLSASRPQDRQFILSSKKLLLSDSGFYLCAWRTGTAGEQYFGPGTRLTVT.

Worth noting for this clone: This specimen includes other DNA sequences encoding the same CDR3. The J gene is TRBJ2-7, the V gene TRBV10-3; no definite D call. Per germline, CDR1 ENHRY and CDR2 SYGVKD. Trimming left V 6 bases short and J 2 bases short, with 8 bases between. The CDR3 is 12 amino acids. CDR3 residues: CAIRGGAYEQYF. In nucleotides, the CDR3 is TGTGCCATCAGGGGCGGAGCCTACGAGCAGTACTTC.

J is TRBJ1-2 and V is TRBV5-6; maybe TRBD1 (6 bases). The ends were cut back, 4 bases at V and 2 bases at J, with 12 bases in the middle. Germline V gives CDR1 SGHDT, CDR2 YYEEEE. This CDR3 has 14 amino acids. Here the CDR3 reads CASSQVGQNYGYTF. As DNA, the CDR3 is TGTGCCAGCAGCCAAGTAGGACAGAACTATGGCTACACCTTC.

A word on this clone: This may come from a read error, since a much larger clone is one base off. The chain links TRBV6-6 to TRBJ2-7; 8 nucleotides line up with TRBD2. J gave up 0 bases and V 6 bases, and 4 bases lay outside the gene matches. This CDR3 is 14 amino acids long. The germline gives CDR1 MNHNY, CDR2 SVGAGI (reference sequence). CDR3 in amino acids: CASSVSGNSYEQYF. CDR3 nucleotide sequence: TGTGCCAGCAGCGTTAGCGGGAACTCCTACGAGCAGTACTTC.

This clone was seen many times. J is TRBJ1-1 and V is TRBV5-1; TRBD1 is a possible D gene (5 bases). V was shortened by 3 bases and J by 3 bases, with 12 bases between the two germline ends. This CDR3 is 14 amino acids long. Germline CDR1 SGHRS, CDR2 YFSETQ. CDR3 in DNA: TGCGCCAGCAGCTGGGACGAGAGGGACACTGAAGCTTTCTTT. It yields the protein CASSWDERDTEAFF. The entire variable domain, with the rest obtained from reference TRBV5-1 and TRBJ1-1, is as follows: KAGVTQTPRYLIKTRGQQVTLSCSPISGHRSVSWYQQTPGQGLQFLFEYFSETQRNKGNFPGRFSGRQFSNSRSEMNVSTLELGDSALYLCASSWDERDTEAFFGQGTRLTVV.

The chain is built from TRBV6-5 and TRBJ2-1; 8 bases are a match to TRBD1. V shed 6 bases and J 9 bases; nucleotides not matched to a gene: 7. Germline V gene lookup returns CDR1 MNHEY and CDR2 SVGAGI. The CDR3 covers 13 residues. CDR3 residues: CASSRTGGLEQFF. In DNA, the CDR3 is TGTGCCAGCAGCCGTACAGGGGGTCTTGAGCAGTTCTTC.

This chain links TRBV6-1 with TRBJ1-3; D is ambiguous. The CDR3 length is 14 residues. Germline lookup yields CDR1 MNHNS and CDR2 SASEGT. V lost 2 bases and J lost 1, with 6 bases in between. The chain's CDR3 is CASSERKSGNTIYF. DNA for the CDR3: TGTGCCAGCAGTGAAAGGAAGTCTGGAAACACCATATATTTT.

The chain uses TRBV9 and TRBJ2-2; 7 nucleotides align to TRBD2. J was trimmed by 2 bases and V by 1 base; bases with no gene match: 2. The CDR3 length is 15 residues. CDR1 and CDR2 from the germline V gene are SGDLS and YYNGEE. CDR3 residues: CASSVKAGNTGELFF. CDR3 sequence (DNA): TGTGCCAGCAGCGTAAAAGCGGGAAACACCGGGGAGCTGTTTTTT.

Comment on this clone: The sample has other DNA sequences that encode this CDR3 too. The chain uses TRBV18 and TRBJ2-7; the match to TRBD1 covers 7 bases. The CDR3 consists of 15 residues. Germline CDR1 reads KGHSH; CDR2 reads LQKENI. V shed 3 bases and J 0 bases; nucleotides not matched to a gene: 5. Here the CDR3 reads CASSPGTANSYEQYF. DNA of the CDR3: TGTGCCAGCTCACCCGGGACAGCAAACTCCTACGAGCAGTACTTC.

This chain joins TRBV5-6 and TRBJ2-5; D is ambiguous. The CDR3 extends over 15 amino acids. Germline CDR1 SGHDT, CDR2 YYEEEE. Trimming stripped 0 bases from V and 2 bases from J, with 11 bases between. The CDR3 DNA reads TGTGCCAGCAGCTTGGGCAGGATGGGGCAAGAGACCCAGTACTTC. This codes for CASSLGRMGQETQYF.

This clone was seen a single time. V and J are TRBV6-9 and TRBJ2-3, with 7 bases lining up with TRBD1. Germline-derived CDR1 and CDR2 are MNHGY and SVAAGI. The CDR3 sequence is 12 residues long. Trimming took 5 bases from V and 4 from J; bases not matched to a gene: 0. CDR3 amino acids: CASSQGADTQYF. In DNA, the CDR3 is TGTGCCAGCAGTCAGGGGGCAGATACGCAGTATTTT.

The genes are TRBV18 and TRBJ2-6; TRBD1 aligns across 7 bases. The CDR3 has 17 amino acids. Germline lookup yields CDR1 KGHSH and CDR2 LQKENI. V dropped 6 bases and J dropped 2; count of bases not matched to a gene: 10. CDR3 region: CASSPTGILTGANVLTF. Written as DNA, the CDR3 is TGTGCCAGCTCTCCGACAGGGATTCTAACTGGGGCCAACGTCCTGACTTTC. The variable domain in full, completed from reference TRBV18 and TRBJ2-6, reads NAGVMQNPRHLVRRRGQEARLRCSPMKGHSHVYWYRQLPEEGLKFMVYLQKENIIDESGMPKERFSAEFPKEGPSILRIQQVVRGDSAAYFCASSPTGILTGANVLTFGAGSRLTVL.

The rearrangement links TRBV18 to TRBJ2-4; D is unresolved. This CDR3 has 14 amino acids. Trimming cost V 3 bases and J 6 bases, with 12 bases left between them. Germline V CDR1 and CDR2: KGHSH, LQKENI. In DNA, the CDR3 is TGTGCCAGCTCACCTGGCCGCGATAGAAACATTCAGTACTTC. Amino acid sequence: CASSPGRDRNIQYF. Combining the CDR3 with reference TRBV18 and TRBJ2-4 gives the whole variable domain NAGVMQNPRHLVRRRGQEARLRCSPMKGHSHVYWYRQLPEEGLKFMVYLQKENIIDESGMPKERFSAEFPKEGPSILRIQQVVRGDSAAYFCASSPGRDRNIQYFGAGTRLSVL.

V and J are TRBV19 and TRBJ2-3, with TRBD1 matching over 8 bases. The V segment lost 2 bases and the J segment 5 bases; nucleotides outside the gene matches: 6. Germline V gene sequence: CDR1 LNHDA, CDR2 SQIVND (reference sequence). The CDR3 runs 15 residues. CDR3 amino acids: CASSILGQGGDTQYF. In nucleotides, the CDR3 is TGTGCCAGTAGTATACTAGGACAGGGTGGAGATACGCAGTATTTT.

This rearrangement joins TRBV11-1 to TRBJ2-2; the D gene is possibly TRBD1 (5 bases). CDR3 length: 16 residues. Germline values: CDR1 SGHAT, CDR2 FQDESV (reference sequence). The V end lost 6 bases, the J end lost 1 base, and 15 bases lay between the germline ends. The CDR3 bases are TGTGCCAGCAGTACACTGTCCCAGGGGAACACCGGGGAGCTGTTTTTT. This sequence encodes CASSTLSQGNTGELFF.

The chain joins TRBV4-1 to TRBJ2-7; D is undetermined. CDR3 length: 15 amino acids. V dropped 0 bases and J dropped 1 base, with 10 bases sitting between them. Per germline, CDR1 MGHRA and CDR2 YSYEKL. CDR3 region: CASSQEGKRSYEQYF. The DNA for the CDR3 is TGCGCCAGCAGCCAAGAGGGAAAGAGGTCCTACGAGCAGTACTTC.

The chain links TRBV29-1 to TRBJ1-1; 9 bases agree with TRBD1. The germline gives CDR1 SQVTM, CDR2 ANQGSEA. The V segment lost 5 bases and the J segment 10 bases; nucleotides outside the gene matches: 14. The CDR3 totals 14 residues. CDR3 region: CSVTGTGSGARAFF. The DNA for the CDR3 is TGCAGCGTTACCGGGACAGGGAGTGGGGCCAGAGCTTTCTTT.

CDR3 region: CASSAGQGSIGYEQYF. CDR3 nucleotides: TGCGCCAGCAGCGCCGGACAGGGGTCTATAGGGTACGAGCAGTACTTC. This rearrangement joins TRBV5-1 to TRBJ2-7; TRBD1 matches 9 bases. J gave up 4 bases and V 4 bases, and 12 bases lay outside the gene matches. This CDR3 is 16 amino acids long. CDR1 and CDR2 (germline): SGHRS, YFSETQ.

J is TRBJ1-6 and V is TRBV5-4, with D possibly TRBD1 on 6 matching bases. Trimming took off 5 bases at V and 5 bases at J, with 14 bases between the two ends. The germline CDR1 and CDR2 sequences are SGHNT and YYREEE (reference sequence). The CDR3 runs 15 residues. The CDR3 DNA is TGTGCCAGCAGGTCGGGGGCAGTTAATAATTCACCCCTCCACTTT. This gives the protein CASRSGAVNNSPLHF.